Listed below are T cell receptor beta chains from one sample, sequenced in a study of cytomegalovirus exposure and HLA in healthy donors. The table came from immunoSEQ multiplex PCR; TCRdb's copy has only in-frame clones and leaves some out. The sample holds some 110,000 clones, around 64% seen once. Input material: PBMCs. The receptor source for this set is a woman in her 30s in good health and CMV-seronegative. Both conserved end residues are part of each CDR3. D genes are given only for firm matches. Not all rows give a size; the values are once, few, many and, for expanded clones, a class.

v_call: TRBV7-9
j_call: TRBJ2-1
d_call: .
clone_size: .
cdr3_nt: TGTGCCAGCAGCTTAAGAGGGCACTACAATGAGCAGTTCTTC
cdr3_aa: CASSLRGHYNEQFF

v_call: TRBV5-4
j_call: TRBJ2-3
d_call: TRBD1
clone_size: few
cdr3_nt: TGTGCCAGCAGCTTGGAGCTGGGGACAGGGAACACAGATACGCAGTATTTT
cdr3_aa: CASSLELGTGNTDTQYF

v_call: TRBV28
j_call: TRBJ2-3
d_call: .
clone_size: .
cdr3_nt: TGTGCCAGCAGGCGGGGAGCCACAGATACGCAGTATTTT
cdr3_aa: CASRRGATDTQYF

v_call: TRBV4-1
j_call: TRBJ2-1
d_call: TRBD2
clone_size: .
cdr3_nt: TGCGCCAGCAGCCGACTAGCGGGAAAGAAAGCGTTTTACAATGAGCAGTTCTTC
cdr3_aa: CASSRLAGKKAFYNEQFF

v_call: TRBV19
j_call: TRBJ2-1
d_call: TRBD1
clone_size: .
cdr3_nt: TGTGCCAGTAGTACCCAGGGGGCATTATACAATGAGCAGTTCTTC
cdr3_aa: CASSTQGALYNEQFF

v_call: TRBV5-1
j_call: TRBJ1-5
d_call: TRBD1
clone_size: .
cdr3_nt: TGCGCCAGCAGCCCCGGGACAGTCGAAAATCAGCCCCAGCATTTT
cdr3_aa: CASSPGTVENQPQHF

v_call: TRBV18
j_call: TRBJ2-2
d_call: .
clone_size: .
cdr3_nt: TGTGCCAGCTCACCAGGAACAGGGTCGATGGAGGAGCTGTTTTTT
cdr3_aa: CASSPGTGSMEELFF

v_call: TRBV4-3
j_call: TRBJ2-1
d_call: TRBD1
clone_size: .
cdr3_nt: TGCGCCAGCAGCCAGGGACAGCCCTCCTACAATGAGCAGTTCTTC
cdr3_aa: CASSQGQPSYNEQFF

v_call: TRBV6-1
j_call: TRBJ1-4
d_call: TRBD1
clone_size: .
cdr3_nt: TGTGCCAGCCTCCGGGGACAGACGACTAATGAAAAACTGTTTTTT
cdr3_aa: CASLRGQTTNEKLFF

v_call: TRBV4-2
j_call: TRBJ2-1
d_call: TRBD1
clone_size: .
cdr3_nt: TGTGCCAGCAGCCAAGGGGGGACAGGGGGCTATGAGCAGTTCTTC
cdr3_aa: CASSQGGTGGYEQFF

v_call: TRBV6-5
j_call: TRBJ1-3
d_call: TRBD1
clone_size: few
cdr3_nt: TGTGCCAGCAGGGAATCAGGGGGCTACGGAAACACCATATATTTT
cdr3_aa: CASRESGGYGNTIYF

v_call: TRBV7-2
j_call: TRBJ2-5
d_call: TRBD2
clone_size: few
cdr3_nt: TGTGCCAGCAGCTTGGTACTAGCGGGAGACTGGGCGACCCAGTACTTC
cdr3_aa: CASSLVLAGDWATQYF

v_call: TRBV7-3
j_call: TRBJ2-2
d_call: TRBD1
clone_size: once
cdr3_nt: TGTGCCAGCAGCGCCCCCGGGACAGCCTCCGGGGAGCTGTTTTTT
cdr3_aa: CASSAPGTASGELFF

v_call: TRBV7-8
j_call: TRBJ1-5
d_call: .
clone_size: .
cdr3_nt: TGTGCCAGCAGCTTAGCCCTAGATACAAATCAGCCCCAGCATTTT
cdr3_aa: CASSLALDTNQPQHF

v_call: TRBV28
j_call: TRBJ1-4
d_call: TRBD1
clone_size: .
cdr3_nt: TGTGCCAGCTTGAAACCAGGGGGTGGGGAAAAACTGTTTTTT
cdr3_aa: CASLKPGGGEKLFF

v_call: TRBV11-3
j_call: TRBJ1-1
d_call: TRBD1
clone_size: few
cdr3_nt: TGTGCCAGCAAGGGGACAGGGAACACTGAAGCTTTCTTT
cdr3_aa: CASKGTGNTEAFF

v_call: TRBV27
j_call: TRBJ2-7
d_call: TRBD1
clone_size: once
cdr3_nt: TGTGCCAGCAGCCTCGCGGGGACAGGGGGCATCCCCTACGAGCAGTACTTC
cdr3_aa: CASSLAGTGGIPYEQYF

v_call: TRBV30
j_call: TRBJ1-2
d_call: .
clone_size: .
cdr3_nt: TGTGCCTGGAGTGTGTCGCAGATTTATGGCTACACCTTC
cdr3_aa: CAWSVSQIYGYTF

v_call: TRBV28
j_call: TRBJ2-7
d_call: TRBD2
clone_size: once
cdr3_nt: TGTGCCAGCAGTCCTCTAGCGGGAGTTTCCTACGAGCAGTACTTC
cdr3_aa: CASSPLAGVSYEQYF

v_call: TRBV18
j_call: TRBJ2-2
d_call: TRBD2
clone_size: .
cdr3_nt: TGTGCCAGCTCACCACCTGGGATGGGACTAGCGGGAGTCTTCGCCGGGGAGCTGTTTTTT
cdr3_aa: CASSPPGMGLAGVFAGELFF

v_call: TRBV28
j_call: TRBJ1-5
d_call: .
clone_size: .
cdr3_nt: TGTGCCAGCAGTCAGGGTTTCAATCAGCCCCAGCATTTT
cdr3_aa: CASSQGFNQPQHF

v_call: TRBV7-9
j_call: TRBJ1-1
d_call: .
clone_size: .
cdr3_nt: TGTGCCAGCAGCTTAGATCAGGGGCTGAACACTGAAGCTTTCTTT
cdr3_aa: CASSLDQGLNTEAFF

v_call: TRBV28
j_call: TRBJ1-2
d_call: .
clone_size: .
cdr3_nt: TGTGCCAGCAGCCCTGGAGTCGACAACTATGGCTACACCTTC
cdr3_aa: CASSPGVDNYGYTF

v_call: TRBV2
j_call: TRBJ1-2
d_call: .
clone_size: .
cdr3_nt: TGTGCCAGCAGTGAAGAGAGGTCGGGGAGCGATGGCTACACCTTC
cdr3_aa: CASSEERSGSDGYTF

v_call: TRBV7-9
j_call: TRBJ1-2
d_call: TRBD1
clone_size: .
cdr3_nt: TGTGCCAGCAGCCCCGGACAGGGGTTTAACTATGGCTACACCTTC
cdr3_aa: CASSPGQGFNYGYTF

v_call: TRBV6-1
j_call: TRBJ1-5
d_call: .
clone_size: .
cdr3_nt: TGTGCCAGCAGTCAGACTCCAAGCAATCAGCCCCAGCATTTT
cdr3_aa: CASSQTPSNQPQHF

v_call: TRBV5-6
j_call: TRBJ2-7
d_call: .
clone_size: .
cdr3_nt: TGTGCCAGCAGCTTCTCACTTTCTTTAACCTACGAGCAGTACTTC
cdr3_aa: CASSFSLSLTYEQYF

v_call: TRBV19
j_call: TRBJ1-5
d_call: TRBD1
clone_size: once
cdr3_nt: TGTGCCAGTAGCCGACAGGGACAGGGAAATCAGCCCCAGCATTTT
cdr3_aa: CASSRQGQGNQPQHF

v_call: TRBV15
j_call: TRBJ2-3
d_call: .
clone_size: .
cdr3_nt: TGTGCCACCAGCGGCCGGGACTTGGCTACAGATACGCAGTATTTT
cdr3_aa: CATSGRDLATDTQYF

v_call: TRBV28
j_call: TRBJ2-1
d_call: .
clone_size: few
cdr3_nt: TGTGCCAGCAGTTTTTACCCGAAGGCGGGACGCGACAATGAGCAGTTCTTC
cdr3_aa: CASSFYPKAGRDNEQFF

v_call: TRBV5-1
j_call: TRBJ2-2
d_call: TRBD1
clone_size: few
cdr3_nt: TGCGCCAGCAGCCCAGGGACAGGGGCCACCGGGGAGCTGTTTTTT
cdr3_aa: CASSPGTGATGELFF

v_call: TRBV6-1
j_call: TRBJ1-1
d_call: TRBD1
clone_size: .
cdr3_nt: TGTGCCAGCAGTGAAGACGGGACAGGGTCCACTGAAGCTTTCTTT
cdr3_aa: CASSEDGTGSTEAFF

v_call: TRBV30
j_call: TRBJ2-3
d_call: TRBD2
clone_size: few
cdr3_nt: TGTGCCTGGGCGACTAGCGGGGGTCGAGGTACGCAGTATTTT
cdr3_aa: CAWATSGGRGTQYF

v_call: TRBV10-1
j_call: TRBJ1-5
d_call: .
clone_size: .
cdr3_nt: TGCGCCAGCAGTGAGCGTAGGGGCAACCAGCCCCAGCATTTT
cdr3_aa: CASSERRGNQPQHF

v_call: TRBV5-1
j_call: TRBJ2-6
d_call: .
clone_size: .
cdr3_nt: TGCGCCAGCAGCTCAGGCTCTGGGGCCAACGTCCTGACTTTC
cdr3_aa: CASSSGSGANVLTF

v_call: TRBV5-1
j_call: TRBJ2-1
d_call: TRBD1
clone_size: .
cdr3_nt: TGCGCCAGCAGACCTGGACAGGCCTCATCCTACAATGAGCAGTTCTTC
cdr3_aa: CASRPGQASSYNEQFF

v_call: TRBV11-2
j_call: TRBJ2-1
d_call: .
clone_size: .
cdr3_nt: TGTGCCAGCAGCTCTAGCCGCGACAGGCCGTCCTACAATGAGCAGTTCTTC
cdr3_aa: CASSSSRDRPSYNEQFF

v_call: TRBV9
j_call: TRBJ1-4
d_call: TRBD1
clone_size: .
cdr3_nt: TGTGCCAGCAGCCTCAGGACGGGACAGGGGACTAATGAAAAACTGTTTTTT
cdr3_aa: CASSLRTGQGTNEKLFF

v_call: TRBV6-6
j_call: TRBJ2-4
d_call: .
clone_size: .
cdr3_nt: TGTGCCAGCAGTTACTCGATAGCAGGGTCGGAAAACATTCAGTACTTC
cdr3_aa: CASSYSIAGSENIQYF

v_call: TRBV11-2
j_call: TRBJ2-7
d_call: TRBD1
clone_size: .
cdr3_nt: TGTGCCAGCAGCTCCGGACAGGTCTCCTACGAGCAGTACTTC
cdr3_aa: CASSSGQVSYEQYF

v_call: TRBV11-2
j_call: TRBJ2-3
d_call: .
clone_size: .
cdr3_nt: TGTGCCAGCAGCTCAATCAGGGGTACAGATACGCAGTATTTT
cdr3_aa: CASSSIRGTDTQYF

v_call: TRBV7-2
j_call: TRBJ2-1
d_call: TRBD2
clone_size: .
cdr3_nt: TGTGCCAGCAGCTTCCGGCTAGCGGGGAACAATGAGCAGTTCTTC
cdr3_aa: CASSFRLAGNNEQFF

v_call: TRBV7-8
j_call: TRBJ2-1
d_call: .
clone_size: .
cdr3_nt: TGTGCCAGCAGCCCCCCGGTCGAGGATGAGCAGTTCTTC
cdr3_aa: CASSPPVEDEQFF

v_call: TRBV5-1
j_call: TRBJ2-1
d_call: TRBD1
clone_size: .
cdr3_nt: TGCGCCAGCAGCTTGGGAGTGGGGACAGGGGATGAGCAGTTCTTC
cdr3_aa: CASSLGVGTGDEQFF

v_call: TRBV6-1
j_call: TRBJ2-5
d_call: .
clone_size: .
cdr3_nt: TGTGCCAGCAGTGAATCCACCGCCTTCGGGACCCAGTACTTC
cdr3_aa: CASSESTAFGTQYF

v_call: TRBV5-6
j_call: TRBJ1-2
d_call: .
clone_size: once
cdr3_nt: TGTGCCAGCAGCTTGGGGTCGCAGGACTATGGCTACACCTTC
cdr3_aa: CASSLGSQDYGYTF

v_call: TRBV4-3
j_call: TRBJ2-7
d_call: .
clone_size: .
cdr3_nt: TGCGCCAGCAGCCAAGAGGTTATCAGGGGTGCCTACGAGCAGTACTTC
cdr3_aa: CASSQEVIRGAYEQYF

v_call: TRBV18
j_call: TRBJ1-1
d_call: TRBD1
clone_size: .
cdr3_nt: TGTGCCAGCTCACACGAGAACAGGGGTAACACTGAAGCTTTCTTT
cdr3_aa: CASSHENRGNTEAFF

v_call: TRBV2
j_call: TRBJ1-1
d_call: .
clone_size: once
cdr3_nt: TGTGCCAGCAGTGAACAGGGATGGGCTGAAGCTTTCTTT
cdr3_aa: CASSEQGWAEAFF

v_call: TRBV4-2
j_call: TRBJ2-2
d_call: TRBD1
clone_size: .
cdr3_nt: TGTGCCAGCAGCCAACCCCAAGCAGGGGGCACCGGGGAGCTGTTTTTT
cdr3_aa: CASSQPQAGGTGELFF

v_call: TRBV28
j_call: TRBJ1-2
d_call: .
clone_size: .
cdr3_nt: TGTGCCAGCGGCGGGGTTGTGTATGGCTACACCTTC
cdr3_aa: CASGGVVYGYTF

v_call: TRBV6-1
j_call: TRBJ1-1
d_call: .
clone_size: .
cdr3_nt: TGTGCCAGCAGTGAATATCACGGTAACACTGAAGCTTTCTTT
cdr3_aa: CASSEYHGNTEAFF

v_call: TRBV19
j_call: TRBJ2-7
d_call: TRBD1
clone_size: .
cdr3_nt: TGTGCCAGTAGTATTGTAGGACAGGCGGCCTACGAGCAGTACTTC
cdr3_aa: CASSIVGQAAYEQYF

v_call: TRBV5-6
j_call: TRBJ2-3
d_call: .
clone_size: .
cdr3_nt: TGTGCCAGCAGCTTGCTCTCCGTGGATAGGCTAGTGGCAGATACGCAGTATTTT
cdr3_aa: CASSLLSVDRLVADTQYF

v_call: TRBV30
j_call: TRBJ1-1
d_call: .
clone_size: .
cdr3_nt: TGTGCCTGGAGTGTTCCCGACACTGAAGCTTTCTTT
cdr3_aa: CAWSVPDTEAFF